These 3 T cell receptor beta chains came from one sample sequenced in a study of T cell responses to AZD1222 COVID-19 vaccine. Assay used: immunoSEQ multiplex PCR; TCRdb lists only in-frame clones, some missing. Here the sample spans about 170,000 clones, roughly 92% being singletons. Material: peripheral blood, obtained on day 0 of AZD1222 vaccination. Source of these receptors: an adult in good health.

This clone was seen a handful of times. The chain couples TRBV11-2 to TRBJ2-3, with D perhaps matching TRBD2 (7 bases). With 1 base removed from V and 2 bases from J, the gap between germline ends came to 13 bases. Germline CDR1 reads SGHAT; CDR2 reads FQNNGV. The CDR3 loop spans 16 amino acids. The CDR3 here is CASSLAAGAITDTQYF. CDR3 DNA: TGTGCCAGCAGCTTAGCGGCGGGGGCCATCACAGATACGCAGTATTTT.

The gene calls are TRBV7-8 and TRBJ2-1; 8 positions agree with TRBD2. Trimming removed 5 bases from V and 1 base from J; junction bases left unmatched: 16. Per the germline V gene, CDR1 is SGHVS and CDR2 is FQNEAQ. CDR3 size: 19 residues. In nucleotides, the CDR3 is TGTGCCAGCAGCGTAAGCGGGAGAGGGGGGCCGACGTCCTACAATGAGCAGTTCTTC. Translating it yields CASSVSGRGGPTSYNEQFF.

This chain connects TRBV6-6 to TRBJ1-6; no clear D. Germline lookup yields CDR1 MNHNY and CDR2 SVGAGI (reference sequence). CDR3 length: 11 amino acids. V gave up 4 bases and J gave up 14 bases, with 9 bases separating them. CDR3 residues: CASSWARALHF. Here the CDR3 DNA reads TGTGCCAGCAGTTGGGCACGGGCCCTCCACTTT.